Listed here is a single TCR beta chain. Its antigen is currently unknown. The sample belongs to a study of T cells in narcolepsy. At the level of the study: Enrolled donors included narcolepsy type 1 or type 2 patients and healthy controls. General study points: Autoreactive clonotypes reportedly recurred in blood of same and different patients, not controls. No autoreactive T cell clone sequences appeared in some memory CD4+ repertoires. Comparing one patient's CSF and blood CD4+ clonotypes highlighted HCRT- and TRIB2-specific autoreactive clonotypes.

Sequenced by immunoSEQ multiplex PCR; TCRdb stores in-frame clones only, minus some. The data show 25,000 to 30,000 clones, about 83% seen once. CDR1 and CDR2 from the germline V gene are SGHAT and FQNNGV. This CDR3 is built from 15 residues. V lost 5 bases, J lost 5 bases, and 9 bases stayed unmatched. The sequenced sample consisted of CD45RA- memory CD4+ T cells from PBMCs. This clonotype was sampled from a human donor with narcolepsy. The chain is built from TRBV11-2 and TRBJ2-5; 9 nucleotides line up with TRBD1. The CDR3 sequence is CASSRNRGLLETQYF. The CDR3 region has the DNA TGTGCCAGCAGCAGAAACAGGGGGCTGCTGGAGACCCAGTACTTC.